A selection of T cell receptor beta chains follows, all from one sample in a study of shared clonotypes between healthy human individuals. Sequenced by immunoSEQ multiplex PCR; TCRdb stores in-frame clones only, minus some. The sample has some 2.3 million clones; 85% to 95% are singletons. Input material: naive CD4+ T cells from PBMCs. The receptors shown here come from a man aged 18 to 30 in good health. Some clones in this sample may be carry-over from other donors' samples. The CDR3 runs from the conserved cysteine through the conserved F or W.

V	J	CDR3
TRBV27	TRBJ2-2	CASSRLAGGSGGELFF
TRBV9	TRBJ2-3	CASSLNPGLADTQYF
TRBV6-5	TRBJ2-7	CASSYSEGSYEQYF
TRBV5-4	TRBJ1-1	CASSLMQGVSYTEAFF
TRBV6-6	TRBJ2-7	CASRASSYEQYF
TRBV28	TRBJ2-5	CASSWAGTGSRGETQYF
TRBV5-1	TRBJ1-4	CASRLRQGGGEKLFF
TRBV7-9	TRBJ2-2	CASTPPARGNTGELFF
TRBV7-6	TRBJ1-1	CASSLESGAGRSTEAFF
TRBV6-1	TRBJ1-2	CASAGGSLYGYTF
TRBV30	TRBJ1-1	CACPDRESTEAFF
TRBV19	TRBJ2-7	CASTIGQGGEQYF
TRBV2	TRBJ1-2	CASSPDRGNYGYTF
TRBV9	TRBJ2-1	CASSETGAHYNEQFF
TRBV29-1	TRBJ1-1	CRAGGTEAFF
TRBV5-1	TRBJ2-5	CASSLSRAPQETQYF
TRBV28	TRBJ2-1	CASRSLVPGSYNEQFF
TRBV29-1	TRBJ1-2	CSVDSPGDGYTF
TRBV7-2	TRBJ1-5	CASSLDPAGWPQHF
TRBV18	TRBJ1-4	CASSPRQLIINEKLFF
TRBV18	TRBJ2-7	CASSPGRRSSYEQYF
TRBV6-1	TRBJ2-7	CASRSGGSYEQYF
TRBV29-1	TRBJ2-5	CSVVWASGVTLRETQYF
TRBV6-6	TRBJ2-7	CASTIDRGPSYEQYF
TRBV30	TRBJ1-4	CAWSEEEKLFF
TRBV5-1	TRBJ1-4	CASSLDGAVEKLFF
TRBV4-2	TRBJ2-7	CASSPRDTYEQYF
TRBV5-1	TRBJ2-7	CASSLEGSGVYEQYF
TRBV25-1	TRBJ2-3	CASGPGAADTQYF
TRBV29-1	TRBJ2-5	CSVLTSEQETQYF
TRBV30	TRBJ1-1	CAWGDPLRAFF
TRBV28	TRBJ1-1	CASSFGTVNTEAFF
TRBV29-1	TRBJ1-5	CSVAQGGNQPQHF
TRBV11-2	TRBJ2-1	CASSLVGSGSYEQFF
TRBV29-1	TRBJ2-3	CSVGNADTQYF